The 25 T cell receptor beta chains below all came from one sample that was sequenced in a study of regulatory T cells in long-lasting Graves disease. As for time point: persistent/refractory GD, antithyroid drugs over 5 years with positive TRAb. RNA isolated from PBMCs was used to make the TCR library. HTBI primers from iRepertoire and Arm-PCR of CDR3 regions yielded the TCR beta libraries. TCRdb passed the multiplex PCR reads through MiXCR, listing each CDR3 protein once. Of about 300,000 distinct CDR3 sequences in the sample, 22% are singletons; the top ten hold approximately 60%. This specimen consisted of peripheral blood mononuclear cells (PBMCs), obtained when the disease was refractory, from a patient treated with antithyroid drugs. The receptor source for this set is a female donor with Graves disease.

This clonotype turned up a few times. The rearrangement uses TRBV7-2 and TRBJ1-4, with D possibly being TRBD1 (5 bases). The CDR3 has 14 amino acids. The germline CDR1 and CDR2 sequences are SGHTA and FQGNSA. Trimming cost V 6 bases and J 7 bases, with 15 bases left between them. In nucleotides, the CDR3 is TGTGCCAGCAGTTCAGGGACCGCCTTTGAAAAACTGTTTTTT. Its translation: CASSSGTAFEKLFF.

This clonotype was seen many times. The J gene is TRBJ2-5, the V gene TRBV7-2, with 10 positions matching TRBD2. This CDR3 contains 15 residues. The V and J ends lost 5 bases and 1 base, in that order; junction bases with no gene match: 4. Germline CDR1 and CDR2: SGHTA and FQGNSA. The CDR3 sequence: CASSAGLAVQETQYF. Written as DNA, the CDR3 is TGTGCCAGCAGCGCTGGACTAGCGGTCCAAGAGACCCAGTACTTC.

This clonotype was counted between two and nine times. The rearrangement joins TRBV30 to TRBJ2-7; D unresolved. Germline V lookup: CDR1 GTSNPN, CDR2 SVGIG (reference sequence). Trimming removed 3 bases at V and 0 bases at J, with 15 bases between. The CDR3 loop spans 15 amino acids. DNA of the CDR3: TGTGCCTGGAGACCCTCCGGACGTTCCTCCTACGAGCAGTACTTC. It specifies CAWRPSGRSSYEQYF.

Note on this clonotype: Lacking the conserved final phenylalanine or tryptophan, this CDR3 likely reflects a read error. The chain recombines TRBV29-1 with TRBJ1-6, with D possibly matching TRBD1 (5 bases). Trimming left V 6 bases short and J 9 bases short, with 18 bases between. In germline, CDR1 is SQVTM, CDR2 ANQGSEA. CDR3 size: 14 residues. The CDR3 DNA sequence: TGCAGCGTCGCCGATGGGGCAATCGGTTCACCCCTCCACCTT. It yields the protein CSVADGAIGSPLHL.

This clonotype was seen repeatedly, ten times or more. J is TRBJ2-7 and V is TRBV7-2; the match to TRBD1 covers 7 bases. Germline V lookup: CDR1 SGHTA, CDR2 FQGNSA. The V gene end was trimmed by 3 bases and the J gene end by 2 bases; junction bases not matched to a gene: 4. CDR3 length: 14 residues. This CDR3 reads CASSLDRNTYEQYF. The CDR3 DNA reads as TGTGCCAGCAGCTTGGACAGGAATACCTACGAGCAGTACTTC.

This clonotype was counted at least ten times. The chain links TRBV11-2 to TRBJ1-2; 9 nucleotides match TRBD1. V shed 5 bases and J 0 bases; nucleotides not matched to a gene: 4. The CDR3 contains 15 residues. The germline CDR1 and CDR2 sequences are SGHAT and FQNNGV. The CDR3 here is CASSLRTGANYGYTF. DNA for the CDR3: TGTGCCAGCAGCCTCCGGACAGGGGCTAACTATGGCTACACCTTC.

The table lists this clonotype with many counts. The CDR3 coding sequence is TGTGCCACCAGTGACTCGGGGGGACAGGGAAACCAGCCCCAGCATTTT. Encoded protein: CATSDSGGQGNQPQHF. The chain uses TRBV24-1 and TRBJ1-5; TRBD1 matches 9 bases. The CDR3 covers 16 residues. Germline CDR1 and CDR2: KGHDR and SFDVKD. V gave up 4 bases and J gave up 7 bases; unmatched junction bases: 10.

CDR3 amino acids: CASADGGRQAQHF. CDR3 in DNA: TGTGCCAGTGCGGACGGGGGAAGACAGGCCCAGCATTTT. This sequence joins TRBV19 and TRBJ1-5, with a weak D call TRBD1 (6 bases). This CDR3 is built from 13 residues. Germline CDR1 reads LNHDA; CDR2 reads SQIVND (reference sequence). Trimming pared 8 bases from V and 11 bases from J, leaving 19 bases between.

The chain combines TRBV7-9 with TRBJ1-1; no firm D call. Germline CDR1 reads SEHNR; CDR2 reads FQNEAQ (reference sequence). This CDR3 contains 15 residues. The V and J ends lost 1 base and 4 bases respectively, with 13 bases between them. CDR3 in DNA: TGTGCCAGCAGCTTAGAAGCGTTTTCAAGCACTGAAGCTTTCTTT. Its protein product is CASSLEAFSSTEAFF.

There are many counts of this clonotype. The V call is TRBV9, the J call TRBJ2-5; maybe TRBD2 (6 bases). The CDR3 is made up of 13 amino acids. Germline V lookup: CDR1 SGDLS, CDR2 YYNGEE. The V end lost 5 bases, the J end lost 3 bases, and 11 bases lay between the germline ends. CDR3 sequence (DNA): TGTGCCAGCAGTTCTACGGGGGAAGAGACCCAGTACTTC. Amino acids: CASSSTGEETQYF. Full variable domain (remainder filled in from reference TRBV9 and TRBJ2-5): DSGVTQTPKHLITATGQRVTLRCSPRSGDLSVYWYQQSLDQGLQFLIQYYNGEERAKGNILERFSAQQFPDLHSELNLSSLELGDSALYFCASSSTGEETQYFGPGTRLLVL.

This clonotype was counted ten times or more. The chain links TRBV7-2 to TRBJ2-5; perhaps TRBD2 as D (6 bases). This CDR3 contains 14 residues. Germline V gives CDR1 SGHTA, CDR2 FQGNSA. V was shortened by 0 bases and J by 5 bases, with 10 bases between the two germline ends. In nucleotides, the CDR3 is TGTGCCAGCAGCTTAGCGCGGGGATTGGAGACCCAGTACTTC. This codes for CASSLARGLETQYF.

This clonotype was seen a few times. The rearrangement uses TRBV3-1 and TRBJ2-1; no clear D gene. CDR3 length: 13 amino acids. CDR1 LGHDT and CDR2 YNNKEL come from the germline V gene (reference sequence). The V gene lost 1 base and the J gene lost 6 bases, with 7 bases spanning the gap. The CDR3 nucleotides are TGTGCCAGCAGCCAAGTAAGTGTCAATGAGCAGTTCTTC. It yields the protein CASSQVSVNEQFF.

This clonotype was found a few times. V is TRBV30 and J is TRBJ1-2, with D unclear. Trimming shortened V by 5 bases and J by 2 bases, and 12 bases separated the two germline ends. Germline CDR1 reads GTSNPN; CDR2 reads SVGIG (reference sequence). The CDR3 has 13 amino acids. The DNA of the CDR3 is TGTGCCTGGGAGCCTTCGGGGAACTATGGCTACACCTTC. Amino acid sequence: CAWEPSGNYGYTF.

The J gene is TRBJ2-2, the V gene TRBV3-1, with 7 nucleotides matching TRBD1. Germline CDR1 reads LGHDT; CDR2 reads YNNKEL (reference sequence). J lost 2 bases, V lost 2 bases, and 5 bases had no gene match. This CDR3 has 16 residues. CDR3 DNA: TGTGCCAGCAGCCAATTCGACAGGGATAACACCGGGGAGCTGTTTTTT. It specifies CASSQFDRDNTGELFF.

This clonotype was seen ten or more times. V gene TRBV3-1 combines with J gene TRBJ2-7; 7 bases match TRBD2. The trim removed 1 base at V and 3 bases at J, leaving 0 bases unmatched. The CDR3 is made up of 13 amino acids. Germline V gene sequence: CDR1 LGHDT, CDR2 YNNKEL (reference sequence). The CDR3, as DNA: TGTGCCAGCAGCCAAGGGACTAGCTACGAGCAGTACTTC. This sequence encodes CASSQGTSYEQYF.

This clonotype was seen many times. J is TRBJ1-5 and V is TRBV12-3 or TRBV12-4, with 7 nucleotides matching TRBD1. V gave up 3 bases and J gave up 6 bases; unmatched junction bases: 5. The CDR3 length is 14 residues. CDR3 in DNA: TGTGCCAGCAGTTTGTGGGACAGAAGTCAGCCCCAGCATTTT. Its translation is CASSLWDRSQPQHF.

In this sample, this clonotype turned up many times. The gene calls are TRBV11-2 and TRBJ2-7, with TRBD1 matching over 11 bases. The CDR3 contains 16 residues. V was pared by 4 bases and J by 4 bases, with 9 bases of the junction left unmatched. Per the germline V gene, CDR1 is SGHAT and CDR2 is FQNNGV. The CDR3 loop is CASSWTGTGGQYEQYF. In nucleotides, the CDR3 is TGTGCCAGCAGCTGGACCGGGACAGGGGGTCAGTACGAGCAGTACTTC.

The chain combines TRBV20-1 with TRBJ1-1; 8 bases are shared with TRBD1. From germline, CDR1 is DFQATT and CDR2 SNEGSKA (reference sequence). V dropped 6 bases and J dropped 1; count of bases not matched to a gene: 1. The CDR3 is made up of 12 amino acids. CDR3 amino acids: CSADRGNTEAFF. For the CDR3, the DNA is TGCAGTGCCGACAGGGGGAACACTGAAGCTTTCTTT.

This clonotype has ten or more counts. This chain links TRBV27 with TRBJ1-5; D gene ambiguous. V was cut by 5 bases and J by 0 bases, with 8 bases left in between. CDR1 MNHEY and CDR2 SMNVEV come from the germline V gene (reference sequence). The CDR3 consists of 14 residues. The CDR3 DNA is TGTGCCAGCAGTCCCTACAATAGCAATCAGCCCCAGCATTTT. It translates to CASSPYNSNQPQHF.

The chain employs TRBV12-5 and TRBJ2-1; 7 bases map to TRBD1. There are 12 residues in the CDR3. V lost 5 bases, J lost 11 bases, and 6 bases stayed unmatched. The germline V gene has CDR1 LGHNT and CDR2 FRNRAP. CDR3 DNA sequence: TGTGCTAGTGGTATAGGGACAGAGCAGCAGTTCTTC. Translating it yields CASGIGTEQQFF.

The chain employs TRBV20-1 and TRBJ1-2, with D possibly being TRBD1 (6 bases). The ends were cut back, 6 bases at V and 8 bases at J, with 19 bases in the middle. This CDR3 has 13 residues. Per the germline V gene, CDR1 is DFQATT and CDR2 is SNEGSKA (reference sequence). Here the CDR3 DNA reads TGCAGTGCAGGGGCCGGGGGGGGCCTGGGCTACACCTTC. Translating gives CSAGAGGGLGYTF.

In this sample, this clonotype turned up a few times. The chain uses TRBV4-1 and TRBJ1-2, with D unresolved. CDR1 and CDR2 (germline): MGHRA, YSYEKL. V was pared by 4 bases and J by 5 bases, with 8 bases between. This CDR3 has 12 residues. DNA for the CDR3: TGCGCCAGCAGCCGTGTCGGTTATGGCTACACCTTC. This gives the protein CASSRVGYGYTF.

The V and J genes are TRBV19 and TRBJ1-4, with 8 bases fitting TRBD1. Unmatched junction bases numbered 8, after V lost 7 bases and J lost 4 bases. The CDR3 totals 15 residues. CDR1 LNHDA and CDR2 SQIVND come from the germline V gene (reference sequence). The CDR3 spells CASTAGQVINEKLFF. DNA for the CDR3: TGTGCCAGTACCGCGGGACAGGTGATTAATGAAAAACTGTTTTTT.

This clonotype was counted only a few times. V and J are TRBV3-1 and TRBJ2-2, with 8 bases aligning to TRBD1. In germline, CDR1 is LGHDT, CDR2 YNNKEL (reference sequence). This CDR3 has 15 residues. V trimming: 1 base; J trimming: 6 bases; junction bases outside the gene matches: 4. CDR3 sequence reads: CASSQGTGSAGELFF. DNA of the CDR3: TGTGCCAGCAGCCAAGGGACAGGGTCCGCCGGGGAGCTGTTTTTT.

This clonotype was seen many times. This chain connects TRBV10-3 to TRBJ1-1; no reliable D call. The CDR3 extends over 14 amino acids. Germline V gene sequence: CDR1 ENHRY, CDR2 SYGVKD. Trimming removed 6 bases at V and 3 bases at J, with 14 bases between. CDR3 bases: TGTGCCATCAGAGTCGGGAAGGATCACACTGAAGCTTTCTTT. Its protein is CAIRVGKDHTEAFF.